The 7 T cell receptor beta chains below all came from one sample that was sequenced in a study of blood T cells in healthy people across ages. Primed by a sample-barcoded 5' primer and a J-beta primer mix, a second PCR proceeded for about 6 to 12 cycles. TCRdb analysed the 5' RACE reads with MiXCR anew, one entry per CDR3 protein. Among hundreds of thousands of distinct CDR3 sequences listed, approximately 49% were seen once. The sample was blood. The receptors derive from a woman aged 60 to 75 in good health.

This clonotype was counted a few times. The V call is TRBV4-3, the J call TRBJ2-5, with D hard to call. V dropped 0 bases and J dropped 4 bases, with 12 bases sitting between them. The germline V gene has CDR1 LGHNA and CDR2 YSLEER. The length of the CDR3 is 15 residues. The CDR3 region is CASSQDRSRAETQYF. The DNA for the CDR3 is TGCGCCAGCAGCCAAGATCGCTCGAGAGCAGAGACCCAGTACTTC.

This chain connects TRBV7-2 to TRBJ2-5; D gene uncertain. The CDR3 has 13 amino acids. Germline V gene sequence: CDR1 SGHTA, CDR2 FQGNSA. Trimming cost V 4 bases and J 5 bases, with 11 bases left between them. The DNA of the CDR3 is TGTGCCAGCAGCTCCCCATACGCGGAGACCCAGTACTTC. Its translation: CASSSPYAETQYF.

J is TRBJ2-1 and V is TRBV20-1; 7 nucleotides match TRBD2. Germline V gene lookup returns CDR1 DFQATT and CDR2 SNEGSKA (reference sequence). The V gene end was trimmed by 5 bases and the J gene end by 0 bases; junction bases not matched to a gene: 4. The CDR3 loop spans 14 amino acids. The CDR3 sequence is CSAQTSPSYNEQFF. In nucleotides, the CDR3 is TGCAGTGCTCAGACTAGCCCCTCCTACAATGAGCAGTTCTTC.

V is TRBV7-8 and J is TRBJ2-3, with 9 bases identical to TRBD2. V trimming: 5 bases; J trimming: 2 bases; junction bases outside the gene matches: 11. Germline V gives CDR1 SGHVS, CDR2 FQNEAQ. The CDR3 extends over 17 amino acids. The CDR3 region is CASSGKWREGYTDTQYF. CDR3 sequence (DNA): TGTGCCAGCAGCGGGAAGTGGCGGGAGGGTTACACAGATACGCAGTATTTT.

This clonotype was recorded a few times. The CDR3: CSARDKRGEETQYF. In DNA form, the CDR3 reads TGCAGTGCTAGAGATAAGCGGGGCGAAGAGACCCAGTACTTC. V usage is TRBV20-1 and J usage is TRBJ2-5; 7 nucleotides agree with TRBD2. V dropped 0 bases and J dropped 3; count of bases not matched to a gene: 4. This CDR3 is 14 amino acids long. From germline, CDR1 is DFQATT and CDR2 SNEGSKA (reference sequence).

With respect to this clonotype: One base away lies a much larger clone, so this may be a sequencing read error. The gene calls are TRBV20-1 and TRBJ1-6; D gene ambiguous. The CDR3 has 14 residues. Germline-derived CDR1 and CDR2 are DFQATT and SNEGSKA (reference sequence). This chain's CDR3 is CSVRWGQSGSPLHF. The CDR3 DNA follows: TGCAGTGTTAGATGGGGTCAGTCCGGTTCACCCCTCCACTTT.

The V call is TRBV29-1, the J call TRBJ2-2; D not certain. Germline V gene sequence: CDR1 SQVTM, CDR2 ANQGSEA. This CDR3 contains 13 residues. Trimming stripped 5 bases from V and 0 bases from J, with 7 bases between. CDR3 amino acids: CSVTRSNTGELFF. CDR3 DNA sequence: TGCAGCGTTACCCGTTCGAACACCGGGGAGCTGTTTTTT.